This T cell receptor (beta chain) was identified in a study of technical replicates of blood from several donors. The CDR3 runs to 13 residues. Germline V gene sequence: CDR1 SGHRS, CDR2 YFSETQ. The junction had 2 bases not matched to a gene; V was cut back by 3 bases and J by 3 bases. Only a few counts were recorded for this clone. This table comes from immunoSEQ multiplex PCR, and its TCRdb copy is limited to in-frame clones, with some not included. The table includes 85,000 to 100,000 clones, approximately 95% detected once. The TCR comes from a human donor in good health. The material sequenced was T cells isolated from PBMCs. This chain connects TRBV5-1 to TRBJ2-5; TRBD1 agrees at 7 bases. Written as DNA, the CDR3 is TGCGCCAGCAGCTATGGGACAGAAGAGACCCAGTACTTC. It encodes CASSYGTEETQYF.